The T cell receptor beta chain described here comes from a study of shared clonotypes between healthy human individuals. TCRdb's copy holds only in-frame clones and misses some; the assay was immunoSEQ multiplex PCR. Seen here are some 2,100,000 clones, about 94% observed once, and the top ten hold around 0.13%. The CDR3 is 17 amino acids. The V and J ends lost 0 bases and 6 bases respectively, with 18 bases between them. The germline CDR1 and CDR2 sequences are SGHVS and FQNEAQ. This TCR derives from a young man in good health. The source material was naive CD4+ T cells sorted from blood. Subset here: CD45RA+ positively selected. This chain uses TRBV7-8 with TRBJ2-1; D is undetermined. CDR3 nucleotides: TGTGCCAGCAGCTTAGCGCGAGTCACCCTTCGAACCAATGAGCAGTTCTTC. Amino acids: CASSLARVTLRTNEQFF.